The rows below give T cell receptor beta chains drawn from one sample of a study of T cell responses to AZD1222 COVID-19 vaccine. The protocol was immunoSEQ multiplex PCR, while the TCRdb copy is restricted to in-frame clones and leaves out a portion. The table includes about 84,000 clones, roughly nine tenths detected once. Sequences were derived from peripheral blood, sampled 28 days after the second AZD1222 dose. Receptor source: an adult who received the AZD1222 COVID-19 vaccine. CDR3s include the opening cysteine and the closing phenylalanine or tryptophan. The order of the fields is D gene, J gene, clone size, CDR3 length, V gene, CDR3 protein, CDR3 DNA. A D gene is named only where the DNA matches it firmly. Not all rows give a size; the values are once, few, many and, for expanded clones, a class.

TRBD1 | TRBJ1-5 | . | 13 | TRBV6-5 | CASIQGANQPQHF | TGTGCCAGCATCCAGGGGGCCAATCAGCCCCAGCATTTT
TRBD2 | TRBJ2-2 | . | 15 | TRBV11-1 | CASSARGTTSGELFF | TGTGCCAGCAGCGCCCGAGGGACTACCTCCGGGGAGCTGTTTTTT
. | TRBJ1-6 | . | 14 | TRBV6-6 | CASSPTDYNSPLHF | TGTGCCAGCAGTCCGACGGATTATAATTCACCCCTCCACTTT
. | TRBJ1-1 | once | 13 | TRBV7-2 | CASSLVGRTRAFF | TGTGCCAGCAGCTTAGTCGGGCGCACCAGAGCTTTCTTT
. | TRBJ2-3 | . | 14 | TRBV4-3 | CASSQEHSTDTQYF | TGCGCCAGCAGCCAAGAACACAGCACAGATACGCAGTATTTT
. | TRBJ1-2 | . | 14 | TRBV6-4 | CASSDSNRALGYTF | TGTGCCAGCAGTGACTCGAACAGGGCCCTCGGCTACACCTTC
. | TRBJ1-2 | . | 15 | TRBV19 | CASSIAAGVLYGYTF | TGTGCCAGTAGTATAGCGGCAGGGGTGTTATATGGCTACACCTTC
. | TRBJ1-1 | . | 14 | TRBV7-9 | CASSLQGLNTEAFF | TGTGCCAGCAGCTTACAGGGTTTGAACACTGAAGCTTTCTTT
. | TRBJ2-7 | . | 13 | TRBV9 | CASSQGQYYEQYF | TGTGCCAGCAGTCAAGGACAGTACTACGAGCAGTACTTC
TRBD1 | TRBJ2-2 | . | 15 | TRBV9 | CASSHGTGGAGELFF | TGTGCCAGCAGCCACGGGACAGGAGGGGCCGGGGAGCTGTTTTTT
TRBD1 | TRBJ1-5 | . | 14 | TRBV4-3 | CASSPGQGNQPQHF | TGCGCCAGCAGCCCGGGACAGGGCAATCAGCCCCAGCATTTT
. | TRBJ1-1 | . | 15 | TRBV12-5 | CASGLVVGRYTEAFF | TGTGCTAGTGGTTTGGTAGTGGGCAGGTACACTGAAGCTTTCTTT
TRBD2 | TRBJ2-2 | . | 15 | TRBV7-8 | CASSRTSGSTGELFF | TGTGCCAGCAGTCGGACTAGCGGGTCCACCGGGGAGCTGTTTTTT
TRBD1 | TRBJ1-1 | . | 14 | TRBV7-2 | CASSSQGGDTEAFF | TGTGCCAGCAGCTCCCAGGGGGGGGACACTGAAGCTTTCTTT
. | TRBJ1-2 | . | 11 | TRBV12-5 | CASGQGQRDTF | TGTGCTAGTGGTCAGGGGCAGAGGGATACCTTC
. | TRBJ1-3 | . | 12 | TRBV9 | CASSERRGTIYF | TGTGCCAGCAGCGAGAGGAGGGGCACCATATATTTT
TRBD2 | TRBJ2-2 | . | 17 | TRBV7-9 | CASRSSGGPRRTGELFF | TGTGCCAGCAGGTCTAGCGGGGGGCCTCGACGGACCGGGGAGCTGTTTTTT
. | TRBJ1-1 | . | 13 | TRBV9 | CASSVKGYSEAFF | TGTGCCAGCAGCGTTAAAGGGTACAGTGAAGCTTTCTTT
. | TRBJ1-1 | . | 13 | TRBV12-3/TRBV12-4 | CASSPIGGTEAFF | TGTGCCAGCAGCCCGATCGGGGGCACTGAAGCTTTCTTT
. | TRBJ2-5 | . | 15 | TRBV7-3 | CASSLNPGPKETQYF | TGTGCCAGCAGCTTAAATCCCGGGCCTAAAGAGACCCAGTACTTC
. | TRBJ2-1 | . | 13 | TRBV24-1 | CATSKITADEQFF | TGTGCCACCAGTAAGATAACTGCCGATGAGCAGTTCTTC
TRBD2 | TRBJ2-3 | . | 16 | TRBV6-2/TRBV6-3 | CASSFLASGGGDTQYF | TGTGCCAGCAGTTTTCTCGCTAGCGGGGGGGGAGATACGCAGTATTTT
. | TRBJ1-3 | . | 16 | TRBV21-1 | CASSQLNGISGNTIYF | TGTGCCAGCAGCCAATTGAACGGTATCTCTGGAAACACCATATATTTT
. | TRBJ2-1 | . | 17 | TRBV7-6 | CASSLEVSGRTYNEQFF | TGTGCCAGCAGCTTAGAGGTGTCCGGACGGACCTACAATGAGCAGTTCTTC
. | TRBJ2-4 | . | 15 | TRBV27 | CASSLRQAGKNIQYF | TGTGCCAGCAGTTTACGCCAGGCGGGCAAAAACATTCAGTACTTC
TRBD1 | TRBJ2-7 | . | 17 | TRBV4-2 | CASSQEGGPSSYYEQYF | TGTGCCAGCAGCCAAGAAGGGGGCCCCTCGAGCTACTACGAGCAGTACTTC
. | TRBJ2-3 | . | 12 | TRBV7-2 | CASSLGQYTQYF | TGTGCCAGCAGCTTAGGCCAGTATACGCAGTATTTT
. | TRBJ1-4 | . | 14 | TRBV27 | CASSPRTGNEKLFF | TGTGCCAGCAGTCCCCGGACGGGGAATGAAAAACTGTTTTTT
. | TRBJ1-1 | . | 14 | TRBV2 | CASSGWGWDTEAFF | TGTGCCAGCAGTGGGTGGGGATGGGACACTGAAGCTTTCTTT
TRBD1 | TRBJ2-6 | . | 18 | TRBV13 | CASSLTGLAFSGANVLTF | TGTGCCAGCAGTCTGACAGGGCTTGCTTTCTCTGGGGCCAACGTCCTGACTTTC
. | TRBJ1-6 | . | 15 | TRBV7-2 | CASSLATTSPKALHF | TGTGCCAGCAGCTTAGCGACGACCTCCCCTAAAGCCCTCCACTTT
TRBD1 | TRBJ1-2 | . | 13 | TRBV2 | CASRPDRVGGYTF | TGTGCCAGCAGACCGGACAGGGTTGGCGGCTACACCTTC